These T cell receptor beta chains were read from a single sample in a study of CD4 and CD8 cells across lung adenocarcinoma regions. Via MiXCR, TCRdb re-called the PCR reads, giving one row per CDR3 protein. The table records 12,000 or so distinct CDR3 sequences, 47% of them present only once. Source material: CD8+ T cells from the margin of a lung tumor. All receptors derive from a male donor with lung adenocarcinoma. The CD4 and CD8 labels of this study may be unreliable. Each CDR3 is given with its conserved first and last residue. Fields, in order: J gene, clone size, V gene, D gene, CDR3 protein. A D gene is named only where the DNA matches it firmly. The size entry is marked missing in some rows and otherwise reads once, few, many or a size class.

j_gene: NA
abundance: few
v_gene: TRBV6-2/TRBV6-3
d_gene: TRBD2
CDR3aa: CASSTTSGIGEQYF

j_gene: TRBJ2-5
abundance: NA
v_gene: TRBV19
d_gene: NA
CDR3aa: CASSRGTGGPETQYF

j_gene: TRBJ2-1
abundance: many
v_gene: TRBV6-5
d_gene: NA
CDR3aa: CASSRITSRSSYNEQFF

j_gene: TRBJ1-1
abundance: NA
v_gene: TRBV6-5
d_gene: NA
CDR3aa: CASSYTLGVMAFF

j_gene: TRBJ2-5
abundance: few
v_gene: TRBV6-2/TRBV6-3
d_gene: NA
CDR3aa: CASSYLHTGTYQETQYF

j_gene: TRBJ2-5
abundance: many
v_gene: TRBV7-9
d_gene: NA
CDR3aa: CASSSDNRQETQYF

j_gene: TRBJ1-1
abundance: few
v_gene: TRBV11-3
d_gene: NA
CDR3aa: CASSRDTMNTEAFF

j_gene: NA
abundance: NA
v_gene: TRBV11-2
d_gene: NA
CDR3aa: CASSLDGSLDEQYF

j_gene: NA
abundance: NA
v_gene: TRBV27
d_gene: TRBD2
CDR3aa: CASSPYLAGAYEQYF

j_gene: NA
abundance: NA
v_gene: TRBV6-1
d_gene: TRBD2
CDR3aa: CASIGLAGGDTDTQYF

j_gene: TRBJ2-5
abundance: few
v_gene: TRBV6-6
d_gene: NA
CDR3aa: CASSSPSSQGTQYF

j_gene: NA
abundance: many
v_gene: TRBV6-1
d_gene: TRBD1
CDR3aa: CASSEGTGVGEQYF

j_gene: TRBJ2-2
abundance: medium-sized
v_gene: TRBV6-1
d_gene: TRBD2
CDR3aa: CASERLAGQNTGELFF

j_gene: TRBJ2-3
abundance: NA
v_gene: TRBV6-1
d_gene: NA
CDR3aa: CASGKQTGYLNTGEQYF

j_gene: TRBJ2-1
abundance: few
v_gene: TRBV12-3/TRBV12-4
d_gene: NA
CDR3aa: CASSLKRTYEQFF

j_gene: TRBJ2-5
abundance: NA
v_gene: TRBV7-8
d_gene: NA
CDR3aa: CASSFIGQVTDTQYF

j_gene: TRBJ2-5
abundance: medium-sized
v_gene: TRBV6-1
d_gene: NA
CDR3aa: CASSQQGRETQYF

j_gene: NA
abundance: once
v_gene: TRBV6-1
d_gene: NA
CDR3aa: CARFRQAVNTGAQYF

j_gene: TRBJ2-3
abundance: NA
v_gene: TRBV6-1
d_gene: NA
CDR3aa: CASSPGWTKDTQYF

j_gene: TRBJ2-3
abundance: few
v_gene: TRBV27
d_gene: NA
CDR3aa: CASSFLGDTDTQYF

j_gene: TRBJ1-1
abundance: medium-sized
v_gene: TRBV6-1
d_gene: TRBD1
CDR3aa: CASRHRGRDTEAFF

j_gene: NA
abundance: NA
v_gene: TRBV27
d_gene: NA
CDR3aa: CARGPGSGSTDTQYF

j_gene: TRBJ2-5
abundance: many
v_gene: TRBV7-6
d_gene: NA
CDR3aa: CASSKDVWTGETQYF

j_gene: TRBJ2-7
abundance: NA
v_gene: TRBV19
d_gene: TRBD2
CDR3aa: CASSIRAGGDNYEQYF

j_gene: TRBJ2-1
abundance: large
v_gene: TRBV6-1
d_gene: TRBD2
CDR3aa: CASNPSGSGNEQFF

j_gene: TRBJ2-3
abundance: NA
v_gene: TRBV6-1
d_gene: NA
CDR3aa: CASSVNSGGSATDMQYF

j_gene: TRBJ2-7
abundance: NA
v_gene: TRBV6-5
d_gene: NA
CDR3aa: CASSYWGEQYF

j_gene: NA
abundance: few
v_gene: TRBV6-2/TRBV6-3
d_gene: TRBD2
CDR3aa: CASTDWELAGDEQYF

j_gene: TRBJ2-3
abundance: NA
v_gene: TRBV6-1
d_gene: NA
CDR3aa: CARGRGGTGTETQYF

j_gene: TRBJ2-1
abundance: NA
v_gene: TRBV6-4
d_gene: TRBD2
CDR3aa: CASSPTGLAGGSNEQFF

j_gene: TRBJ2-7
abundance: few
v_gene: TRBV19
d_gene: TRBD2
CDR3aa: CASSALAGSSYEQYF

j_gene: TRBJ1-2
abundance: many
v_gene: TRBV6-5
d_gene: NA
CDR3aa: CASSYAGDYGYTF

j_gene: TRBJ2-3
abundance: NA
v_gene: TRBV6-1
d_gene: NA
CDR3aa: CARCSRTASTDTQYF

j_gene: TRBJ2-1
abundance: once
v_gene: TRBV20-1
d_gene: TRBD2
CDR3aa: CSARTSGYNEQFF

j_gene: TRBJ2-1
abundance: many
v_gene: TRBV6-1
d_gene: TRBD2
CDR3aa: CASSPLAGGYNEQFF

j_gene: TRBJ2-1
abundance: many
v_gene: TRBV10-1
d_gene: NA
CDR3aa: CASSEISGSGEKQFF

j_gene: NA
abundance: NA
v_gene: TRBV6-2/TRBV6-3
d_gene: NA
CDR3aa: CASSYFSLRRYEQYF

j_gene: NA
abundance: few
v_gene: TRBV7-3
d_gene: TRBD1
CDR3aa: CASSVAGTGVSEQYF

j_gene: TRBJ2-5
abundance: NA
v_gene: TRBV6-8
d_gene: TRBD2
CDR3aa: CASSYPLADRGAETQYF

j_gene: TRBJ2-5
abundance: few
v_gene: TRBV6-1
d_gene: TRBD2
CDR3aa: CASSPPSGRASYNEQYF

j_gene: NA
abundance: NA
v_gene: TRBV9
d_gene: NA
CDR3aa: CASGSSYEQYF

j_gene: TRBJ2-3
abundance: few
v_gene: TRBV6-1
d_gene: NA
CDR3aa: CASSLGDRGYTDTQYF

j_gene: TRBJ2-4
abundance: NA
v_gene: TRBV27
d_gene: NA
CDR3aa: CASRRAKNKQYF

j_gene: TRBJ2-2
abundance: few
v_gene: TRBV6-1
d_gene: NA
CDR3aa: CASSEGGHSTGELFF

j_gene: TRBJ2-2
abundance: NA
v_gene: TRBV6-1
d_gene: TRBD2
CDR3aa: CASSEVRGGNTGELFF

j_gene: TRBJ2-1
abundance: NA
v_gene: TRBV6-2/TRBV6-3
d_gene: TRBD1
CDR3aa: CASSQDRTNEQFF

j_gene: TRBJ1-2
abundance: NA
v_gene: TRBV27
d_gene: TRBD1
CDR3aa: CASSPLLRTGFKYGYTF

j_gene: TRBJ2-1
abundance: few
v_gene: TRBV7-2
d_gene: TRBD2
CDR3aa: CASSFTGGTPYEQFF

j_gene: TRBJ1-1
abundance: NA
v_gene: TRBV30
d_gene: NA
CDR3aa: CAWSPQADTEAFF

j_gene: TRBJ1-2
abundance: NA
v_gene: TRBV10-3
d_gene: NA
CDR3aa: CATTQGNYGYTF

j_gene: TRBJ2-1
abundance: medium-sized
v_gene: TRBV6-1
d_gene: NA
CDR3aa: CASSGRGGYNEQFF

j_gene: TRBJ1-2
abundance: NA
v_gene: TRBV6-5
d_gene: NA
CDR3aa: CASSYRPDHGYTF

j_gene: TRBJ1-1
abundance: many
v_gene: TRBV5-8
d_gene: TRBD1
CDR3aa: CASSFRGRAFF

j_gene: TRBJ2-1
abundance: many
v_gene: TRBV14
d_gene: NA
CDR3aa: CASSPSLRREQFF

j_gene: NA
abundance: NA
v_gene: TRBV7-2
d_gene: NA
CDR3aa: CASSLLGGPDTQYF

j_gene: TRBJ2-5
abundance: NA
v_gene: TRBV20-1
d_gene: TRBD2
CDR3aa: CSAATSGRSRETQYF

j_gene: TRBJ2-3
abundance: medium-sized
v_gene: TRBV27
d_gene: NA
CDR3aa: CASSPGAGWGTDTQYF

j_gene: TRBJ2-1
abundance: NA
v_gene: TRBV6-1
d_gene: TRBD2
CDR3aa: CASSALWTSRGNEQFF

j_gene: NA
abundance: NA
v_gene: TRBV27
d_gene: NA
CDR3aa: CAGGLGSRGRETQYF

j_gene: TRBJ2-7
abundance: many
v_gene: TRBV7-2
d_gene: TRBD2
CDR3aa: CASSRLAEFSYEQYF